This entry features one T cell receptor beta chain sequence. As yet, its antigen is unknown. The sample has other DNA sequences that encode this CDR3 too. This sample stems from a study of shared clonotypes between healthy human individuals. The CDR3 has 14 residues. V lost 2 bases and J lost 4, with 8 bases in between. Per the germline V gene, CDR1 is WSHSY and CDR2 is SAAADI. The assay was immunoSEQ multiplex PCR, and TCRdb's table has in-frame clones only and misses some. Here the sample spans some 1 million clones, about 77% being singletons. Study-wide results and caveats: Memory subsets had estimated richness that was generally smaller than that of naive subsets. When compared with the clonotypes that were shared by all four sorted-subset donors, the non-shared clonotypes turned out to have lower generation probabilities. The genetic and exposure-history diversity represented was limited by few donors. Sorted-subset sequencing, rarefaction showed, was incomplete despite large depth.

This TCR was sampled from a man aged 18 to 29 in good health. J is TRBJ2-2 and V is TRBV10-2; D may be TRBD2 (5 bases). Input material: memory CD4+ T cells sorted from blood. Subset given: CD45RA-negative fraction. The CDR3 coding sequence is TGCGCCAGCAGTGAGGGACTTGGCACCGGGGAGCTGTTTTTT. It codes for CASSEGLGTGELFF.